This is a list of T cell receptor beta chains from one sample in a study of CD8 T cells in ankylosing spondylitis. TCRdb independently ran MiXCR on the 5' RACE reads; one entry per CDR3 protein. The data contain roughly 230,000 distinct CDR3 sequences, about 10% of them seen just once; the ten biggest clones take up 2.6%. Material for sequencing was blood, either unsorted or a sorted T cell fraction (not recorded which). These receptors originate from a male donor with ankylosing spondylitis or in good health (not recorded which). Each CDR3 is given with its conserved first and last residue. Fields, in order: V gene, J gene, clone size, D gene, CDR3 DNA, CDR3 protein. D genes are given only for firm matches. Clone size is shown for a subset of rows, as once, few, many or a class of expanded clone.

TRBV2	TRBJ2-2	many	.	TGTGCCAGCACCCTCGGAGGCCGAACCGGGGAGCTGTTTTTT	CASTLGGRTGELFF
TRBV6-5	TRBJ1-2	many	.	TGTGCCAGCAGTTACTCCGGGGGGACGGACTATGGCTACACCTTC	CASSYSGGTDYGYTF
TRBV7-9	TRBJ1-1	.	.	TGTGCCAGCAGCCAACCAGGGCGTGAAGCTTTCTTT	CASSQPGREAFF
TRBV5-1	TRBJ2-5	.	.	TGCGCCAGCAGTAGCGACGAGACCCAGTACTTC	CASSSDETQYF
TRBV6-2/TRBV6-3	TRBJ2-7	many	TRBD1	TGTGCCAGCAGTTACCAGGGGGCGACGTACGAGCAGTACTTC	CASSYQGATYEQYF
TRBV12-3/TRBV12-4	TRBJ1-1	few	.	TGTGCCAGCAGTTTCGGGGGAGTGAGAACTGAAGCTTTCTTT	CASSFGGVRTEAFF
TRBV7-2	TRBJ2-5	.	.	TGTGCCAGCAGCTCTCGGCAGGGCGCAGAGACCCAGTACTTC	CASSSRQGAETQYF
TRBV5-1	TRBJ1-1	.	.	TGCGCCAGCAGCTTGGCAGGGTGGACAACTGAAGCTTTCTTT	CASSLAGWTTEAFF
TRBV6-5	TRBJ1-1	few	TRBD1	TGTGCCAGCAGTAACGACAGGGGAAGCACTGAAGCTTTCTTT	CASSNDRGSTEAFF
TRBV6-1	TRBJ2-1	many	.	TGTGCCAGCAGTGATCGTCAGCGGTCCTCCTACAATGAGCAGTTCTTC	CASSDRQRSSYNEQFF
TRBV20-1	TRBJ2-3	many	.	TGCAGTGCTAGAGTTCAATTTGTGGCGGATACGCAGTATTTT	CSARVQFVADTQYF
TRBV6-5	TRBJ1-1	many	.	TGTGCCAGCAGTTACAAGGGGTTGAACACTGAAGCTTTCTTT	CASSYKGLNTEAFF
TRBV10-3	TRBJ1-1	few	TRBD1	TGTGCCATCAGTGGGGGGGACAGGGGAAAAAAGGAAGCTTTCTTT	CAISGGDRGKKEAFF
TRBV20-1	TRBJ2-7	.	.	TGCAGTGTGCCGGGACTCCGAAACTACGAGCAGTACTTC	CSVPGLRNYEQYF
TRBV11-1	TRBJ2-4	many	TRBD1	TGTGCCAGCAGCCGATCGGGACAGCCGGGTTTGGACATTCAGTACTTC	CASSRSGQPGLDIQYF
TRBV20-1	TRBJ1-5	many	.	TGCAGTGCTAGACGTCCGGGCAGCAATCAGCCCCAGCATTTT	CSARRPGSNQPQHF
TRBV12-3/TRBV12-4	TRBJ1-1	many	.	TGTGCCAGCAGCCGGGGGGGGTCCTCGTTGAACACTGAAGCTTTCTTT	CASSRGGSSLNTEAFF
TRBV6-5	TRBJ1-5	.	TRBD1	TGTGCCAGCAGTTACTCTGGACAGGGCAATCAGCCCCAGCATTTT	CASSYSGQGNQPQHF
TRBV20-1	TRBJ1-1	many	.	TGCAGTGCTAGAGATCGTTGGCGGGCGGGGAACACTGAAGCTTTCTTT	CSARDRWRAGNTEAFF
TRBV5-1	TRBJ2-1	many	TRBD1	TGCGCCAGCAGCTTGGGGGCCCCGTCGTTGGCCGGGACAGACAATGAGCAGTTCTTC	CASSLGAPSLAGTDNEQFF
TRBV20-1	TRBJ1-3	many	.	TGCAGTGCTCGGCCGAGGGCCGGAAACACCATATATTTT	CSARPRAGNTIYF
TRBV30	TRBJ1-6	few	.	TGTGCCTGGAGTGTAGACTCACCCCTCCACTTT	CAWSVDSPLHF
TRBV27	TRBJ1-6	many	.	TGTGCCAGCAGTTTAGAGGGGAAGCATTCACCCCTCCACTTT	CASSLEGKHSPLHF
TRBV7-6	TRBJ2-7	.	.	TGTGCCAGCAGCTTGGACACAGGTGCCTACGAGCAGTACTTC	CASSLDTGAYEQYF
TRBV15	TRBJ2-2	few	TRBD1	TGTGCCACCAGCAGGGACAGGGGAAAGAGAAACACCGGGGAGCTGTTTTTT	CATSRDRGKRNTGELFF
TRBV20-1	TRBJ1-2	.	TRBD1	TGCAGTGCTAGAGTGGGACAGCGCGACTATGGCTACACCTTC	CSARVGQRDYGYTF
TRBV29-1	TRBJ2-7	many	.	TGCAGCGTTGTTTCGGACGGGCCTCGCGAGCAGTACTTC	CSVVSDGPREQYF
TRBV4-1	TRBJ2-3	many	.	TGCGCCAGCAGCCAAGGAGCCCGGTTGAGCACAGATACGCAGTATTTT	CASSQGARLSTDTQYF
TRBV10-1	TRBJ2-4	.	.	TGCGCCAGCAGTGAGTCTGGCCGGATATCGGCGGTGTACTTC	CASSESGRISAVYF
TRBV6-1	TRBJ2-2	few	.	TGTGCCAGCAGACTCCCGGGCCCCGGGGAGCTGTTTTTT	CASRLPGPGELFF
TRBV7-2	TRBJ1-1	many	.	TGTGCCAGCAGCGATTTGGGCCTGGGCACTGAAGCTTTCTTT	CASSDLGLGTEAFF
TRBV20-1	TRBJ2-5	many	TRBD1	TGCAGTGCACCCCGGGACAGGGGAAGAGAGACCCAGTACTTC	CSAPRDRGRETQYF
TRBV12-3/TRBV12-4	TRBJ2-3	many	.	TGTGCCAGCCACAACTCTAGGACCCGCACAGATACGCAGTATTTT	CASHNSRTRTDTQYF
TRBV27	TRBJ2-3	many	.	TGTGCCAGCAGTTGGTTAGATACGCAGTATTTT	CASSWLDTQYF
TRBV20-1	TRBJ2-3	many	.	TGCAGTGCTAAGGGGGGAGGGATTATCACAGATACGCAGTATTTT	CSAKGGGIITDTQYF
TRBV6-5	TRBJ1-3	many	TRBD1	TGTGCCAGCAGTTGGATACAGGGGGCCTCTGGAAACACCATATATTTT	CASSWIQGASGNTIYF
TRBV4-2	TRBJ2-1	many	.	TGTGCCAGCAGCCAAGGTAATAGCTACTACAATGAGCAGTTCTTC	CASSQGNSYYNEQFF
TRBV11-2	TRBJ1-2	.	.	TGTGCCAGCAGCTACCTCCCAGGACAGACACTTAACGATGGCTACACCTTC	CASSYLPGQTLNDGYTF
TRBV9	TRBJ2-7	.	.	TGTGCCAGCACCGGACGGCAAAGACCCTACGAGCAGTACTTC	CASTGRQRPYEQYF
TRBV18	TRBJ1-4	few	.	TGTGCCAGCTCACTCGCCGAGGGGCCTACAACTAATGAAAAACTGTTTTTT	CASSLAEGPTTNEKLFF
TRBV18	TRBJ2-7	many	TRBD2	TGTGCCAGCTCACCACCGACTAGCGGGGGTTATACCTCCTACGAGCAGTACTTC	CASSPPTSGGYTSYEQYF
TRBV9	TRBJ2-1	few	.	TGTGCCAGCAGCGTAGCGACAGCCTACAATGAGCAGTTCTTC	CASSVATAYNEQFF
TRBV29-1	TRBJ1-2	many	.	TGCAGCGTTTACGGGGAAGGCTACACCTTC	CSVYGEGYTF
TRBV5-1	TRBJ2-3	.	.	TGCGCCAGCAGCTTGGAAGGAGGCGCAGATACGCAGTATTTT	CASSLEGGADTQYF
TRBV11-3	TRBJ2-1	.	TRBD1	TGTGCCAGCAGCCCCACAGGGGGCGTGATCGATGAGCAGTTCTTC	CASSPTGGVIDEQFF
TRBV20-1	TRBJ2-2	many	TRBD1	TGCAGTGCTAGACCGACAGGGCGGTACACCGGGGAGCTGTTTTTT	CSARPTGRYTGELFF
TRBV20-1	TRBJ1-1	many	.	TGCAGTGCCCGAGGGGCCAGGACGAGTGAAGCTTTCTTT	CSARGARTSEAFF
TRBV9	TRBJ2-1	many	TRBD2	TGTGCCAGCAGCCCTAGCGGGGGGCCTAACAATGAGCAGTTCTTC	CASSPSGGPNNEQFF
TRBV3-1	TRBJ2-5	many	.	TGTGCCAGCAGCCAAGATAGAAAGACCCAGTACTTC	CASSQDRKTQYF
TRBV7-2	TRBJ1-6	.	TRBD1	TGTGCCAGCAGCTTAGCGCTGGGACAGGGGGCCTATAATTCACCCCTCCACTTT	CASSLALGQGAYNSPLHF
TRBV6-1	TRBJ1-6	many	TRBD1	TGTGCCAGCAGGGCCGGGACAGATAATTCACCCCTCCACTTT	CASRAGTDNSPLHF